A selection of T cell receptor beta chains follows, all from one sample in a study of blood T cell repertoires in COVID-19. TCRdb's table, derived via immunoSEQ multiplex PCR, lists solely in-frame clones and lacks some. In the table there are around 140,000 clones, around 86% of which are singletons. Specimen: peripheral blood. The receptors originated from a woman aged 55-75 years with active or convalescent COVID-19. Both conserved end residues are part of each CDR3. Each record gives: D gene, J gene, V gene, clone size, CDR3 protein, CDR3 DNA. A D gene is named only where the DNA matches it firmly. Clone size, where shown, is once, few, many, or a class for clones that have expanded.

d_call: .; j_call: TRBJ2-3; v_call: TRBV5-1; clone_size: .; cdr3_aa: CASSSGDGRTDTQYF; cdr3_nt: TGCGCCAGCAGCTCAGGGGACGGCCGCACAGATACGCAGTATTTT
d_call: .; j_call: TRBJ1-1; v_call: TRBV5-6; clone_size: .; cdr3_aa: CASRGRQFTTEAFF; cdr3_nt: TGTGCCAGCCGAGGAAGACAGTTTACCACTGAAGCTTTCTTT
d_call: TRBD1; j_call: TRBJ1-2; v_call: TRBV2; clone_size: .; cdr3_aa: CASRRDRANYGYTF; cdr3_nt: TGTGCCAGCAGGAGGGACAGGGCGAACTATGGCTACACCTTC
d_call: .; j_call: TRBJ1-2; v_call: TRBV5-1; clone_size: .; cdr3_aa: CASSPYSQTYGYTF; cdr3_nt: TGCGCCAGCAGCCCGTACAGTCAAACCTATGGCTACACCTTC
d_call: TRBD1; j_call: TRBJ2-5; v_call: TRBV7-9; clone_size: .; cdr3_aa: CASSYGQGGETQYF; cdr3_nt: TGTGCCAGCAGCTACGGACAGGGAGGAGAGACCCAGTACTTC
d_call: .; j_call: TRBJ1-2; v_call: TRBV6-5; clone_size: .; cdr3_aa: CASRGGTHGDGYTF; cdr3_nt: TGTGCCAGCAGGGGAGGGACCCACGGCGATGGCTACACCTTC
d_call: .; j_call: TRBJ1-1; v_call: TRBV6-1; clone_size: .; cdr3_aa: CASSAILAQKNTEAFF; cdr3_nt: TGTGCCAGCAGTGCCATCCTGGCACAGAAGAACACTGAAGCTTTCTTT
d_call: TRBD1; j_call: TRBJ2-1; v_call: TRBV27; clone_size: .; cdr3_aa: CASAGQGANEQFF; cdr3_nt: TGTGCCAGCGCGGGACAGGGGGCCAATGAGCAGTTCTTC
d_call: .; j_call: TRBJ2-3; v_call: TRBV29-1; clone_size: .; cdr3_aa: CSVAHGYTDTQYF; cdr3_nt: TGCAGCGTTGCCCACGGGTACACAGATACGCAGTATTTT
d_call: TRBD2; j_call: TRBJ2-1; v_call: TRBV19; clone_size: .; cdr3_aa: CASSPPWGTSGNEQFF; cdr3_nt: TGTGCCAGTAGTCCACCCTGGGGGACTAGCGGCAATGAGCAGTTCTTC
d_call: .; j_call: TRBJ2-3; v_call: TRBV6-5; clone_size: .; cdr3_aa: CATSEEPSTDTQYF; cdr3_nt: TGTGCCACCTCGGAGGAACCTAGCACAGATACGCAGTATTTT
d_call: .; j_call: TRBJ2-2; v_call: TRBV5-1; clone_size: .; cdr3_aa: CASSFTGNTGELFF; cdr3_nt: TGCGCCAGCAGCTTTACAGGGAACACCGGGGAGCTGTTTTTT
d_call: .; j_call: TRBJ2-7; v_call: TRBV6-2/TRBV6-3; clone_size: .; cdr3_aa: CASSYSGSEQYF; cdr3_nt: TGTGCCAGCAGTTACTCGGGGAGTGAGCAGTACTTC
d_call: .; j_call: TRBJ1-2; v_call: TRBV7-9; clone_size: .; cdr3_aa: CASSLDRTAYGYTF; cdr3_nt: TGTGCCAGCAGCTTAGACCGGACAGCGTATGGCTACACCTTC
d_call: TRBD1; j_call: TRBJ1-4; v_call: TRBV6-5; clone_size: .; cdr3_aa: CASLPFPGQNEKLFF; cdr3_nt: TGTGCCAGCCTCCCTTTTCCGGGACAGAATGAAAAACTGTTTTTT
d_call: TRBD1; j_call: TRBJ1-5; v_call: TRBV11-2; clone_size: .; cdr3_aa: CASSRNPTGGQPQHF; cdr3_nt: TGTGCCAGCAGCCGCAATCCTACAGGGGGTCAGCCCCAGCATTTT
d_call: .; j_call: TRBJ1-5; v_call: TRBV19; clone_size: .; cdr3_aa: CASGRLADIDQPQHF; cdr3_nt: TGTGCCAGTGGGCGTCTGGCGGACATCGATCAGCCCCAGCATTTT
d_call: TRBD2; j_call: TRBJ2-2; v_call: TRBV11-3; clone_size: .; cdr3_aa: CASSLLIGGSHTGELFF; cdr3_nt: TGTGCCAGCAGCTTATTAATTGGCGGGAGCCACACCGGGGAGCTGTTTTTT
d_call: TRBD1; j_call: TRBJ1-3; v_call: TRBV9; clone_size: .; cdr3_aa: CASRPQGAVGNTIYF; cdr3_nt: TGTGCCAGCAGGCCTCAGGGGGCAGTGGGAAACACCATATATTTT
d_call: TRBD1; j_call: TRBJ1-2; v_call: TRBV19; clone_size: once; cdr3_aa: CASSPRQGRGYTF; cdr3_nt: TGTGCCAGTAGTCCCCGACAGGGGAGAGGCTACACCTTC
d_call: TRBD1; j_call: TRBJ2-4; v_call: TRBV19; clone_size: .; cdr3_aa: CASSIRGQGAGYIQYF; cdr3_nt: TGTGCCAGTAGTATTAGAGGACAGGGGGCCGGATACATTCAGTACTTC
d_call: .; j_call: TRBJ1-4; v_call: TRBV7-9; clone_size: .; cdr3_aa: CASSSGDSNEKLFF; cdr3_nt: TGTGCCAGCAGCTCTGGCGACAGTAATGAAAAACTGTTTTTT
d_call: TRBD1; j_call: TRBJ1-1; v_call: TRBV6-5; clone_size: .; cdr3_aa: CASRPNRGWTEAFF; cdr3_nt: TGTGCCAGCAGGCCAAACAGGGGGTGGACTGAAGCTTTCTTT
d_call: .; j_call: TRBJ2-5; v_call: TRBV5-6; clone_size: .; cdr3_aa: CASSLGGLETQYF; cdr3_nt: TGTGCCAGCAGCTTGGGCGGCTTAGAGACCCAGTACTTC
d_call: .; j_call: TRBJ1-2; v_call: TRBV9; clone_size: .; cdr3_aa: CASSVESSGYTF; cdr3_nt: TGTGCCAGCAGCGTCGAGAGTAGTGGCTACACCTTC
d_call: .; j_call: TRBJ2-1; v_call: TRBV29-1; clone_size: .; cdr3_aa: CSVESHEQFF; cdr3_nt: TGCAGCGTTGAAAGCCATGAGCAGTTCTTC
d_call: .; j_call: TRBJ1-2; v_call: TRBV3-1/TRBV3-2; clone_size: .; cdr3_aa: CASSQVGTPYGYTF; cdr3_nt: TGTGCCAGCAGCCAAGTGGGGACACCCTATGGCTACACCTTC
d_call: .; j_call: TRBJ1-1; v_call: TRBV6-1; clone_size: .; cdr3_aa: CASSEWWGATEAFF; cdr3_nt: TGTGCCAGCAGTGAATGGTGGGGCGCCACTGAAGCTTTCTTT
d_call: .; j_call: TRBJ1-3; v_call: TRBV5-6; clone_size: .; cdr3_aa: CASSLTFSGNTIYF; cdr3_nt: TGTGCCAGCAGCTTGACTTTCTCTGGAAACACCATATATTTT
d_call: .; j_call: TRBJ1-4; v_call: TRBV10-3; clone_size: .; cdr3_aa: CAISEGLWGLTFF; cdr3_nt: TGTGCCATCAGTGAAGGACTTTGGGGACTAACGTTTTTT
d_call: TRBD1; j_call: TRBJ1-3; v_call: TRBV10-3; clone_size: .; cdr3_aa: CAISRDRGLDGNTIYF; cdr3_nt: TGTGCCATCAGCCGGGACAGGGGGCTTGATGGAAACACCATATATTTT
d_call: TRBD1; j_call: TRBJ1-2; v_call: TRBV6-5; clone_size: few; cdr3_aa: CASSYSGQGATGYTF; cdr3_nt: TGTGCCAGCAGTTACAGCGGACAGGGAGCGACAGGCTACACCTTC
d_call: TRBD2; j_call: TRBJ2-7; v_call: TRBV27; clone_size: .; cdr3_aa: CASSQGRGLAGEHEQYF; cdr3_nt: TGTGCCAGCAGTCAGGGGAGGGGACTAGCGGGAGAACACGAGCAGTACTTC
d_call: .; j_call: TRBJ1-1; v_call: TRBV5-8; clone_size: .; cdr3_aa: CASRPSGNTEAFF; cdr3_nt: TGTGCCAGCAGACCGTCGGGGAACACTGAAGCTTTCTTT